This T cell receptor (beta chain) was profiled in a study of shared clonotypes between healthy human individuals. Germline CDR1 reads MNHNS; CDR2 reads SASEGT. This CDR3 region has 14 residues. V lost 6 bases and J 0 bases, leaving 11 bases between the germline ends. The sequenced material, unsorted PBMC DNA, was run on ten immunoSEQ deep assay plates. Here immunoSEQ multiplex PCR was the method, and the copy in TCRdb shows in-frame clones only, minus some. The sample has about half a million clones, around 85% seen once. Participating donors were healthy, HIV-negative adults free of recent acute infections or vaccinations. The sample holds one count of this clone.

The clonotype comes from a middle-aged woman in good health. Some clones in this sample may be carry-over from other donors' samples. This sequence joins TRBV6-1 and TRBJ2-5; D ambiguous. Sequencing was carried out using PBMCs. The CDR3 DNA sequence: TGTGCCAGCAGAAGGGTGGCAGACCAAGAGACCCAGTACTTC. Its protein is CASRRVADQETQYF.